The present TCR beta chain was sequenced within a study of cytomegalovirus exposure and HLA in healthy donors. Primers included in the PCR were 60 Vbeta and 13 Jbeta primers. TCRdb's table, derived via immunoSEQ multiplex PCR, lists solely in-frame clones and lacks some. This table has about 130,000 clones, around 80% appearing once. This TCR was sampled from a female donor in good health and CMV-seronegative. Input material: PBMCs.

The CDR3 DNA follows: TGTGCCAGCAGCACAGGGTACCAAGAGACCCAGTACTTC. Protein: CASSTGYQETQYF. The chain employs TRBV7-7 and TRBJ2-5; possibly TRBD1 for D (6 bases). CDR3 size: 13 residues. V shed 5 bases and J shed 0 bases, with 7 bases lying between them. Germline CDR1 and CDR2: SSHAT and FNYEAQ (reference sequence).